This TCR beta chain appears in the sequencing data of a study of blood T cell repertoires in COVID-19. About the study: Collection of acute and convalescent COVID-19 samples took place in the United States, Italy and Spain. PBMCs, B-cell-depleted T cells, or T cells provided the cDNA or gDNA that made up the material.

CDR1 is SGHRS and CDR2 is YFSETQ in the germline V gene. The V end lost 3 bases, the J end lost 4 bases, and 16 bases lay between the germline ends. This CDR3 spans 15 amino acids. Each participant's cohort was designated according to participant-reported clinical history. This clone was recorded only once. The authors' processing: Quantification of nucleated cells was approximated via reference gene primer amplification. The table came from immunoSEQ multiplex PCR; TCRdb's copy has only in-frame clones and leaves some out. The V and J calls and clone size are taken from that table; D and trimming were inferred from the DNA. The sample has about 400,000 clones, roughly 90% seen once.

The source is a woman aged 35 to 49 with acute COVID-19. V and J are TRBV5-1 and TRBJ1-1, with D perhaps TRBD1 (6 bases). Material for sequencing was PBMCs or T cells enriched from blood (not recorded which). The CDR3 nucleotides are TGCGCCAGCAGCTCGACAGGTTGGGCCGGCACTGAAGCTTTCTTT. Encoded protein: CASSSTGWAGTEAFF.